A selection of T cell receptor beta chains follows, all from one sample in a study of beta chain features in type 1 diabetes. Only in-frame clones appear in the TCRdb table, and some are missing; sequencing was by immunoSEQ multiplex PCR. The sample carries 120,000 or so clones, 17% recorded once. The specimen sequenced was central memory CD4+ T cells from blood. These receptors all come from a man aged 18 to 35 with type 1 diabetes. The CDR3 runs from the conserved cysteine through the conserved F or W. Each record gives: D gene, J gene, V gene, clone size, CDR3 DNA, CDR3 protein. D genes are given only for firm matches. For some rows the clone size is stated as once, few or many, or as a class when expanded; others skip it.

TRBD1	TRBJ2-3	TRBV7-2	few	TGTGCCAGCAGCAGAGACAGGGATAGCACAGATACGCAGTATTTT	CASSRDRDSTDTQYF
TRBD1	TRBJ2-1	TRBV5-1	-	TGCGCCAGCAGCGATTTATTACAGGGGGCTGAAAATGAGCAGTTCTTC	CASSDLLQGAENEQFF
-	TRBJ2-5	TRBV28	few	TGTGCCAGCACGAGGTCACGAATGACCCAGTACTTC	CASTRSRMTQYF
TRBD1	TRBJ1-4	TRBV9	-	TGTGCCAGCAGTCAGGGGGCTGATGAAAAACTGTTTTTT	CASSQGADEKLFF
-	TRBJ2-7	TRBV5-1	many	TGCGCCAGCAGGCGGAATGGACAAACCTACGAGCAGTACTTC	CASRRNGQTYEQYF
-	TRBJ2-7	TRBV5-1	-	TGCGCCAGCAGCTTGGAGACGTGGGGCAACGAGCAGTACTTC	CASSLETWGNEQYF
-	TRBJ1-1	TRBV2	-	TGTGCCAGCAGTGAACTGGGGTCGGAGAACACTGAAGCTTTCTTT	CASSELGSENTEAFF
-	TRBJ2-7	TRBV10-3	-	TGTGCCATCAGTGGGGTAGAAGCCACCGAGCAGTACTTC	CAISGVEATEQYF
-	TRBJ2-7	TRBV30	few	TGTGCCTGGAGTAAACAGGGTGCGAACGAGCAGTACTTC	CAWSKQGANEQYF
-	TRBJ2-1	TRBV9	-	TGTGCCAGCAGCGTAGGGGGGAGCGACAATGAGCAGTTCTTC	CASSVGGSDNEQFF
-	TRBJ1-1	TRBV7-9	few	TGTGCCAGCAGCTGGCGGACAGAGAACACTGAAGCTTTCTTT	CASSWRTENTEAFF
-	TRBJ1-1	TRBV30	-	TGTGCCTGGAGTAGGGGCTGGACTGAAGCTTTCTTT	CAWSRGWTEAFF
TRBD2	TRBJ2-7	TRBV28	-	TGTGCCAGCAGAGGGGGACTAGGGGTCCTCTACGAGCAGTACTTC	CASRGGLGVLYEQYF
-	TRBJ2-1	TRBV5-8	-	TGTGCCAGCACGGGTCGGAGGGCAAGCTCCTACAATGAGCAGTTCTTC	CASTGRRASSYNEQFF
-	TRBJ1-2	TRBV7-9	few	TGTGCCAGCGCCCCTTGGACAGATGGCTACACCTTC	CASAPWTDGYTF
TRBD1	TRBJ2-7	TRBV2	few	TGTGCCAGCAGTGTTCCAACGGACAGGACCTACGAGCAGTACTTC	CASSVPTDRTYEQYF